The 15 T cell receptor beta chains reported below all come from one sample, sequenced in a study of T cell responses to AZD1222 COVID-19 vaccine. TCRdb's table, derived via immunoSEQ multiplex PCR, lists solely in-frame clones and lacks some. The sample has more than 150,000 clones, 80% to 90% seen once. The sequenced sample was peripheral blood, obtained on day 0 of AZD1222 vaccination. These TCRs come from an adult in good health.

The CDR3 DNA reads as TGCAGTGTAGTTGCGGATACGCAGTATTTT. Its translation is CSVVADTQYF. This chain connects TRBV20-1 to TRBJ2-3; no clear D gene. The CDR3 runs 10 residues. Germline V lookup: CDR1 DFQATT, CDR2 SNEGSKA (reference sequence). The germline V and J ends were trimmed by 7 bases and 6 bases, with 8 bases remaining between them.

V and J are TRBV28 and TRBJ1-2, with TRBD1 matching over 8 bases. The V gene's germline CDR1 is MDHEN and CDR2 SYDVKM. V dropped 5 bases and J dropped 2; count of bases not matched to a gene: 4. The CDR3 is 14 amino acids. CDR3 bases: TGTGCCAGCAGTGAAGGACAGGGCAACTATGGCTACACCTTC. It yields the protein CASSEGQGNYGYTF.

The count of this clone is one. The chain combines TRBV10-2 with TRBJ2-7; D is unresolved. This CDR3 is built from 15 residues. Trimming left V 0 bases short and J 3 bases short, with 12 bases between. The germline V gene encodes CDR1 WSHSY and CDR2 SAAADI. DNA of the CDR3: TGCGCCAGCAGTGAGTCTTTGGGCGTACGCTACGAGCAGTACTTC. Translated: CASSESLGVRYEQYF.

In this sample, this clone turned up once. This chain connects TRBV6-2 or TRBV6-3 to TRBJ1-5; 9 bases are a match to TRBD1. The CDR3 is 15 amino acids. The germline V gene encodes CDR1 MNHEY and CDR2 SVGEGT. V shed 4 bases, J shed 7 bases, and the junction held 8 bases outside the gene matches. CDR3 region: CASSSPGQGGQPQHF. The CDR3 DNA follows: TGTGCCAGCAGTTCACCGGGACAGGGTGGCCAGCCCCAGCATTTT.

V gene TRBV12-5 combines with J gene TRBJ2-7; D gene ambiguous. V dropped 8 bases and J dropped 3 bases, with 2 bases sitting between them. Germline V lookup: CDR1 LGHNT, CDR2 FRNRAP. This CDR3 is built from 9 residues. Here the CDR3 reads CASFYEQYF. CDR3 DNA: TGTGCTAGTTTCTACGAGCAGTACTTC.

The genes are TRBV4-3 and TRBJ1-1; D is unclear. V shed 1 base and J shed 1 base, with 4 bases lying between them. The CDR3 loop spans 13 amino acids. Germline V gene lookup returns CDR1 LGHNA and CDR2 YSLEER. The CDR3: CASSQGGNTEAFF. The CDR3 DNA reads TGCGCCAGCAGCCAAGGGGGGAACACTGAAGCTTTCTTT.

The chain employs TRBV5-1 and TRBJ1-4; 8 nucleotides line up with TRBD1. This CDR3 is built from 16 residues. Germline V gene sequence: CDR1 SGHRS, CDR2 YFSETQ. V shed 6 bases, J shed 0 bases, and the junction held 7 bases outside the gene matches. The CDR3 spells CASKEQTGATNEKLFF. The CDR3 nucleotides are TGCGCCAGCAAGGAACAGACAGGGGCAACTAATGAAAAACTGTTTTTT.

The chain uses TRBV10-3 and TRBJ2-3; no definite D call. The CDR3 totals 13 residues. Germline V gives CDR1 ENHRY, CDR2 SYGVKD. The V and J ends lost 7 bases and 0 bases respectively, with 8 bases between them. The DNA for the CDR3 is TGTGCCATCACAAGGGAAAGCACAGATACGCAGTATTTT. It specifies CAITRESTDTQYF.

The genes are TRBV27 and TRBJ2-7; 7 nucleotides align to TRBD2. This CDR3 has 15 amino acids. The trim removed 3 bases at V and 3 bases at J, leaving 8 bases unmatched. CDR1 is MNHEY, CDR2 SMNVEV, per germline (reference sequence). The CDR3 spells CASSFAGTTNYEQYF. CDR3 coding DNA: TGTGCCAGCAGTTTCGCCGGGACTACCAACTACGAGCAGTACTTC.

This sequence joins TRBV9 and TRBJ2-1, with 8 bases lining up with TRBD1. This CDR3 has 13 amino acids. Germline assignment: CDR1 SGDLS and CDR2 YYNGEE. Losses at the gene ends were 2 bases for V and 5 bases for J; bases not matched to a gene: 0. CDR3 loop: CASSVTGDNEQFF. The DNA of the CDR3 is TGTGCCAGCAGCGTGACAGGGGACAATGAGCAGTTCTTC.

V and J are TRBV28 and TRBJ2-3, with a possible D match to TRBD1 (6 bases). The CDR3 extends over 15 amino acids. In germline, CDR1 is MDHEN, CDR2 SYDVKM. The germline V and J ends were trimmed by 4 bases and 2 bases, with 13 bases remaining between them. The DNA of the CDR3 is TGTGCCAGCAGTTCGCGGACAGCTTTCACAGATACGCAGTATTTT. This codes for CASSSRTAFTDTQYF.

The table lists this clone with a count of one. The gene calls are TRBV5-6 and TRBJ1-2; tentatively, D is TRBD1 (6 bases). This CDR3 is built from 15 residues. Per the germline V gene, CDR1 is SGHDT and CDR2 is YYEEEE. Trimming shortened V by 0 bases and J by 1 base, and 10 bases separated the two germline ends. DNA for the CDR3: TGTGCCAGCAGCTTGGTTGAGGGGGTTAACTATGGCTACACCTTC. It codes for CASSLVEGVNYGYTF.

The rearrangement uses TRBV7-8 and TRBJ2-7; 8 nucleotides match TRBD2. CDR3 length: 15 amino acids. Per the germline V gene, CDR1 is SGHVS and CDR2 is FQNEAQ. Trimming took 5 bases from V and 5 from J; bases not matched to a gene: 11. The CDR3: CASSVDSGVGHEQYF. The CDR3 DNA reads as TGTGCCAGCAGCGTAGATAGCGGGGTAGGCCACGAGCAGTACTTC.

This chain joins TRBV5-8 and TRBJ2-5, with D maybe TRBD2 (5 bases). This CDR3 is 14 amino acids long. Trimming cost V 2 bases and J 4 bases, with 12 bases left between them. Germline V lookup: CDR1 SGHTS, CDR2 YDEGEE. The CDR3 DNA reads TGTGCCAGCAGCTTCACGGGATTGGTAGAGACCCAGTACTTC. Encoded protein: CASSFTGLVETQYF.

This clone turned up a few times. The chain joins TRBV14 to TRBJ1-2; D gene ambiguous. V was clipped by 3 bases and J by 13 bases, with 15 bases between them. Looked up from germline, CDR1 is SGHDN and CDR2 is FVKESK. This CDR3 contains 12 residues. This CDR3 reads CASSQRLGASTF. CDR3 DNA sequence: TGTGCCAGCAGCCAGCGGCTGGGCGCATCCACCTTC.